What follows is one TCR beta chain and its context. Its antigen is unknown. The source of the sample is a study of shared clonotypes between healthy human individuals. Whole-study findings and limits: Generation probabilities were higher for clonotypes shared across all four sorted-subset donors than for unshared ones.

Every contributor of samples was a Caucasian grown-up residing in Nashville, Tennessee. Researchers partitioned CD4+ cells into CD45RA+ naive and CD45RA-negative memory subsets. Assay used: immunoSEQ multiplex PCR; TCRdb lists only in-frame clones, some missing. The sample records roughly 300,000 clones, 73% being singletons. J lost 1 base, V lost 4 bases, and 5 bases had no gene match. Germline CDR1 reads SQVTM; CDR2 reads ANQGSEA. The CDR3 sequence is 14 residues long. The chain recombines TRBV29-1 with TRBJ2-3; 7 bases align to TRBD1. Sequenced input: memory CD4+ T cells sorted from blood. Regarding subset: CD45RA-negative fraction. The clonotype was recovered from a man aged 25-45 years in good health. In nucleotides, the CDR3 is TGCAGCGTTGCCAGACAGGGAGGCACAGATACGCAGTATTTT. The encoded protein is CSVARQGGTDTQYF.